This T cell receptor (beta chain) was documented in a study of cytomegalovirus exposure and HLA in healthy donors. The overall study: Earlier sequencing of approximately 200 million T cells yielded around 100 million unique TCR beta sequences.

Trimming removed 2 bases from V and 1 base from J; junction bases left unmatched: 13. The length of the CDR3 is 20 residues. Germline CDR1 and CDR2: SGHRS and YFSETQ. PCR involved 60 Vbeta and 13 Jbeta primers. Profiling relied on immunoSEQ multiplex PCR, and the TCRdb table lists in-frame clones only, not all of them. The sample lists 130,000 to 150,000 clones, approximately 78% seen once, with 3% in the top ten. This clonotype originated in a man aged 40-49 years in good health and CMV-seropositive. This rearrangement joins TRBV5-1 to TRBJ2-3, with 13 nucleotides matching TRBD2. The sequencing sample was made of PBMCs. The CDR3 DNA sequence: TGCGCCAGCAGCTTTAGGACTAGCGGGAGTCTGTCAACTGGCACAGATACGCAGTATTTT. Protein product: CASSFRTSGSLSTGTDTQYF.